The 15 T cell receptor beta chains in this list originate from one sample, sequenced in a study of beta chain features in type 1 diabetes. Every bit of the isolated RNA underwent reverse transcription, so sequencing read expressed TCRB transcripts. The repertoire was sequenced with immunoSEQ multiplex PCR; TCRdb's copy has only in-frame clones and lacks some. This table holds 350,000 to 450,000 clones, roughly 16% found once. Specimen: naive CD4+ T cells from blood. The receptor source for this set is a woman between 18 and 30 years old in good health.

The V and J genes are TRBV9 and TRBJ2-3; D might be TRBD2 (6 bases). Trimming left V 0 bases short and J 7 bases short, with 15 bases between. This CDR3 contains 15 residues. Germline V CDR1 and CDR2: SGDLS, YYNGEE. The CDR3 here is CASSVETSPSNTQYF. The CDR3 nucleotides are TGTGCCAGCAGCGTAGAAACTAGCCCCTCCAATACGCAGTATTTT.

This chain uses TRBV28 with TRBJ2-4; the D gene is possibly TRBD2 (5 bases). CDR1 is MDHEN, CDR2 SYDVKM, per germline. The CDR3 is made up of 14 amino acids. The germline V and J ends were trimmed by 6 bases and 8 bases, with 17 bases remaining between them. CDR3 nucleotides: TGTGCCAGCAGACCGGCGACTCCGGGATACATTCAGTACTTC. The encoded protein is CASRPATPGYIQYF.

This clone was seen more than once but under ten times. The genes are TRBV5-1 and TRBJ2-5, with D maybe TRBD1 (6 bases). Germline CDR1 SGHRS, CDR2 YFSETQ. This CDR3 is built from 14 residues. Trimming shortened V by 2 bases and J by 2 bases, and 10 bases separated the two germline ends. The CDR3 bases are TGCGCCAGCAGCTTTGGACAGAATCAAGAGACCCAGTACTTC. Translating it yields CASSFGQNQETQYF. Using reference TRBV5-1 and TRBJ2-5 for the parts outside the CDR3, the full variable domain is KAGVTQTPRYLIKTRGQQVTLSCSPISGHRSVSWYQQTPGQGLQFLFEYFSETQRNKGNFPGRFSGRQFSNSRSEMNVSTLELGDSALYLCASSFGQNQETQYFGPGTRLLVL.

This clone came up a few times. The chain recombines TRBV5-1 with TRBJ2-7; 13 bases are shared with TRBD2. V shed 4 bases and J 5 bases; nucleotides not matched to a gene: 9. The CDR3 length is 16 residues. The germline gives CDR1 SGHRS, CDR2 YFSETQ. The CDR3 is CASSPGLAGVNHEQYF. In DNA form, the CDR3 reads TGCGCCAGCAGCCCAGGACTAGCGGGAGTAAACCACGAGCAGTACTTC.

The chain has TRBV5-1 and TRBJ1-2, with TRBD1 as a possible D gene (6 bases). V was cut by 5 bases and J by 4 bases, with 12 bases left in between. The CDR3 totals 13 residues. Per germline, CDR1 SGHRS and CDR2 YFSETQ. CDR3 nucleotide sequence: TGCGCCAGCAGAACAGGGCCCAGCTATGGCTACACCTTC. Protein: CASRTGPSYGYTF.

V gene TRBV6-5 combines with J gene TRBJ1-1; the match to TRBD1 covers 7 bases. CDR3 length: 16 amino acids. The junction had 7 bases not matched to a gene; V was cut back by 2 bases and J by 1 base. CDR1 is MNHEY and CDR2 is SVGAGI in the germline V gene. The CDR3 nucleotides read TGTGCCAGCAGTTACATTAGCAGGGGGAAGAACACTGAAGCTTTCTTT. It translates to CASSYISRGKNTEAFF.

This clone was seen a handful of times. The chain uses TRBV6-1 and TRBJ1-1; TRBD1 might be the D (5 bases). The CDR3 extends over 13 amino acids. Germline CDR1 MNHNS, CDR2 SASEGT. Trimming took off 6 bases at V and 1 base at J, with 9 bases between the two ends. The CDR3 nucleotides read TGTGCCAGCAGGACCCAGGGGAACACTGAAGCTTTCTTT. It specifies CASRTQGNTEAFF.

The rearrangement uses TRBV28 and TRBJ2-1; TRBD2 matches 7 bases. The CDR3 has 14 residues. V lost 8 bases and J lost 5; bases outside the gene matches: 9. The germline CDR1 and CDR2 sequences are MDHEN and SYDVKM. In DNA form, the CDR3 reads TGTGCCAGCCTCTCGGGAGGCTACGACAATGAGCAGTTCTTC. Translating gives CASLSGGYDNEQFF.

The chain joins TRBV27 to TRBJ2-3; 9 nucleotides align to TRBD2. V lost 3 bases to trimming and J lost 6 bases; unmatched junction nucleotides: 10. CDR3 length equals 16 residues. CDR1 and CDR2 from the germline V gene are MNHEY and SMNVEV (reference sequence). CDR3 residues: CASSFRLADRGDTQYF. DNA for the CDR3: TGTGCCAGCAGTTTTCGACTAGCGGACCGTGGGGATACGCAGTATTTT.

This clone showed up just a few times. The CDR3 DNA is TGCGGCGCGGAGGGAGGGCCTTACACCGGGGAGCTGTTTTTT. Translating gives CGAEGGPYTGELFF. V gene TRBV29-1 combines with J gene TRBJ2-2, with 7 bases lining up with TRBD2. Germline loops: CDR1 SQVTM, CDR2 ANQGSEA. The CDR3 extends over 14 amino acids.

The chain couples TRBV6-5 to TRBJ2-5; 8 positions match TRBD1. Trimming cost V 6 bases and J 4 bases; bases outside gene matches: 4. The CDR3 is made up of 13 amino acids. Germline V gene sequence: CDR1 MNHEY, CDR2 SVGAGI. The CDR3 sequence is CASRGTGGETQYF. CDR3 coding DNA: TGTGCCAGCAGAGGGACAGGCGGAGAGACCCAGTACTTC.

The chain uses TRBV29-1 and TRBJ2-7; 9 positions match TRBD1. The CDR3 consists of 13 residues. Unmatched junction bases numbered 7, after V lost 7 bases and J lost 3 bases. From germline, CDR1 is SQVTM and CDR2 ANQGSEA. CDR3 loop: CSATGTGRYEQYF. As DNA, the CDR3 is TGCAGCGCTACCGGGACAGGGCGCTACGAGCAGTACTTC.

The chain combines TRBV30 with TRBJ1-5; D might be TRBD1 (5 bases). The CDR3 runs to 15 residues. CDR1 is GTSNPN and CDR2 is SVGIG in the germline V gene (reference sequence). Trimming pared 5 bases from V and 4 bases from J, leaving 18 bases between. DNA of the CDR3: TGTGCCTGGGCCATTGCGGGGGACTCGAATCAGCCCCAGCATTTT. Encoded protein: CAWAIAGDSNQPQHF.

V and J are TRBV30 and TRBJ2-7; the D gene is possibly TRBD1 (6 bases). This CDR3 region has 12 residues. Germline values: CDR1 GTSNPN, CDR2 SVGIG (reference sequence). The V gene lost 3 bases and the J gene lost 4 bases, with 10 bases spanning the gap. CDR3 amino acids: CAWRSGAYEQYF. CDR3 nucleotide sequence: TGTGCCTGGAGGTCAGGGGCTTACGAGCAGTACTTC. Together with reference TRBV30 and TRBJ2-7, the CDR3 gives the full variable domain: SQTIHQWPATLVQPVGSPLSLECTVEGTSNPNLYWYRQAAGRGLQLLFYSVGIGQISSEVPQNLSASRPQDRQFILSSKKLLLSDSGFYLCAWRSGAYEQYFGPGTRLTVT.

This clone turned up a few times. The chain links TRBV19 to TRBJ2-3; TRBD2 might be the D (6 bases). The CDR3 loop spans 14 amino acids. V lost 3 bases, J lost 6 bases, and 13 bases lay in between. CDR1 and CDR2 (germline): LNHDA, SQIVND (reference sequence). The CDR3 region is CASSIERERDTQYF. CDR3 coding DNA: TGTGCCAGTAGTATTGAACGGGAGCGGGATACGCAGTATTTT.